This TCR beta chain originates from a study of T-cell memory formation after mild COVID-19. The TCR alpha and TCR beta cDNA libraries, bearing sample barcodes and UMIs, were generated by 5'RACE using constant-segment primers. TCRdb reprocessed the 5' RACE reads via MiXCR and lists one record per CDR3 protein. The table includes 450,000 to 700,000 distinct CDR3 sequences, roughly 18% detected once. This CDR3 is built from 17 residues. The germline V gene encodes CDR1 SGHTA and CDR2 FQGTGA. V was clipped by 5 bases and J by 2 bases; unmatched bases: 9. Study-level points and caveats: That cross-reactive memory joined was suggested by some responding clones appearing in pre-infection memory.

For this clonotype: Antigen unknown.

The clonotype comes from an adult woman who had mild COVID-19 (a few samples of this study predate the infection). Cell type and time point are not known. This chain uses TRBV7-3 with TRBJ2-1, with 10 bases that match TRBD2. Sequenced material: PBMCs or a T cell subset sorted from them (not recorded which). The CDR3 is CASSPRFGTSAYNEQFF. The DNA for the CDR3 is TGTGCCAGCAGCCCACGATTTGGGACTAGCGCCTACAATGAGCAGTTCTTC.